These 15 T cell receptor beta chains originate from one sample sequenced in a study of cytomegalovirus exposure and HLA in healthy donors. The PCR contained 60 Vbeta and 13 Jbeta primers. The data were produced by immunoSEQ multiplex PCR, yet TCRdb's version contains in-frame clones alone and is incomplete. Of some 210,000 clones listed, about 72% were seen once; the top ten hold less than 4.5%. Sequencing input: PBMCs. The receptors here all came from a male donor in good health and CMV-seronegative.

This chain connects TRBV13 to TRBJ1-3; no firm D call. CDR1 is PRHDT and CDR2 is FYEKMQ in the germline V gene (reference sequence). The CDR3 loop spans 11 amino acids. Between the trimmed V and J ends, which lost 7 bases and 2 bases, there was a span of 3 bases. The CDR3, as DNA: TGTGCCAGCACTCCTGGAAACACCATATATTTT. This encodes CASTPGNTIYF.

The V gene is TRBV7-6, the J gene TRBJ2-1; a possible D gene is TRBD2 (5 bases). The V end lost 1 base, the J end lost 10 bases, and 17 bases lay between the germline ends. Germline lookup yields CDR1 SGHVS and CDR2 FNYEAQ. The CDR3 extends over 15 amino acids. This CDR3 is CASSLDTRRIEEQFF. The CDR3 nucleotides are TGTGCCAGCAGCTTAGATACTAGGAGAATCGAAGAGCAGTTCTTC.

This chain links TRBV29-1 with TRBJ2-1; 12 bases agree with TRBD2. CDR1 is SQVTM and CDR2 is ANQGSEA in the germline V gene. The CDR3 loop spans 17 amino acids. With 4 bases clipped from V and 4 bases from J, the junction kept 11 bases outside the gene matches. Written as DNA, the CDR3 is TGCAGCGTTGCAGGACTAGCGGGAATGCTTGAATACAATGAGCAGTTCTTC. Residues: CSVAGLAGMLEYNEQFF.

The J gene is TRBJ2-2, the V gene TRBV7-9; 7 bases agree with TRBD2. The CDR3 loop spans 15 amino acids. Germline lookup yields CDR1 SEHNR and CDR2 FQNEAQ (reference sequence). Trimming at V came to 5 bases and at J to 6 bases, leaving 9 bases not matched to a gene. CDR3 loop: CASSPVALAAGELFF. The CDR3 bases are TGTGCCAGCAGCCCCGTTGCGCTAGCGGCCGGGGAGCTGTTTTTT.

This clone has a single count. The J gene is TRBJ2-6, the V gene TRBV7-9, with D perhaps TRBD2 (6 bases). The CDR3 is made up of 16 amino acids. CDR1 is SEHNR, CDR2 FQNEAQ, per germline (reference sequence). V lost 10 bases, J lost 0 bases, and 16 bases lay in between. CDR3 bases: TGTGCCAACGGAGGGGCAGGTCCCTCTGGGGCCAACGTCCTGACTTTC. Encoded protein: CANGGAGPSGANVLTF.

This clone was recorded once. This chain uses TRBV5-6 with TRBJ2-3; D gene unclear. Per germline, CDR1 SGHDT and CDR2 YYEEEE. V was pared by 0 bases and J by 0 bases, with 5 bases between. The CDR3 runs to 14 residues. The chain's CDR3 is CASSLGISTDTQYF. The CDR3 DNA sequence: TGTGCCAGCAGCTTGGGTATTAGCACAGATACGCAGTATTTT.

Regarding this clone: At one end the junction does not follow the germline gene, possibly because of a read error. The chain has TRBV7-9 and TRBJ1-1; 7 bases are a match to TRBD1. The CDR3 is 14 amino acids. Germline V gene sequence: CDR1 SEHNR, CDR2 FQNEAQ (reference sequence). The DNA for the CDR3 is TGTTCCAGCAGCCTGATGGGACAGCACACTGAAGCTTTCTTT. It yields the protein CSSSLMGQHTEAFF. The whole variable domain, remainder taken from reference TRBV7-9 and TRBJ1-1, is DTGVSQNPRHKITKRGQNVTFRCDPISEHNRLYWYRQTLGQGPEFLTYFQNEAQLEKSRLLSDRFSAERPKGSFSTLEIQRTEQGDSAMYLCSSSLMGQHTEAFFGQGTRLTVV.

V usage is TRBV6-1 and J usage is TRBJ2-7; 12 bases map to TRBD2. CDR3 length equals 15 residues. J was trimmed by 0 bases and V by 7 bases; bases with no gene match: 4. In germline, CDR1 is MNHNS, CDR2 SASEGT. The CDR3 is CASKTSGGLSYEQYF. The CDR3 DNA reads TGTGCCAGCAAGACTAGCGGGGGCCTCTCCTACGAGCAGTACTTC.

Details on this clone: Different DNA sequences within this sample yield the same CDR3. The chain has TRBV7-3 and TRBJ2-5; 9 positions match TRBD2. Trimming took 5 bases from V and 5 from J; bases not matched to a gene: 6. Germline-derived CDR1 and CDR2 are SGHTA and FQGTGA. The CDR3 sequence is 14 residues long. The CDR3 loop is CASSLSGRGETQYF. In DNA, the CDR3 is TGTGCCAGCAGCCTTAGCGGGAGAGGGGAGACCCAGTACTTC.

The chain links TRBV19 to TRBJ2-2, with a weak D call TRBD2 (5 bases). The CDR3 covers 15 residues. V dropped 4 bases and J dropped 6 bases, with 15 bases sitting between them. Germline V gene sequence: CDR1 LNHDA, CDR2 SQIVND (reference sequence). The CDR3 loop reads CASSRRSHLAGELFF. The CDR3 DNA sequence: TGTGCCAGTAGTAGGAGGTCCCACTTAGCCGGGGAGCTGTTTTTT. The whole variable domain, remainder taken from reference TRBV19 and TRBJ2-2, is DGGITQSPKYLFRKEGQNVTLSCEQNLNHDAMYWYRQDPGQGLRLIYYSQIVNDFQKGDIAEGYSVSREKKESFPLTVTSAQKNPTAFYLCASSRRSHLAGELFFGEGSRLTVL.

This clone was recorded a few times. The chain joins TRBV15 to TRBJ1-1; D gene unclear. Germline lookup yields CDR1 LNHNV and CDR2 YYDKDF (reference sequence). V was trimmed by 3 bases and J by 0 bases, leaving 14 bases between them. The CDR3 has 16 residues. CDR3 residues: CATSSPRDLVNTEAFF. For the CDR3, the DNA is TGTGCCACCAGCAGCCCGAGGGATCTTGTGAACACTGAAGCTTTCTTT.

J is TRBJ2-3 and V is TRBV5-1; D is uncertain. The length of the CDR3 is 14 residues. The V end was cut by 4 bases, the J end by 4 bases, with 13 bases between. In germline, CDR1 is SGHRS, CDR2 YFSETQ. The CDR3 sequence: CASSPGLAADTQYF. The CDR3 DNA is TGCGCCAGCAGCCCCGGATTAGCAGCAGATACGCAGTATTTT.

The rearrangement joins TRBV4-1 to TRBJ2-1; TRBD1 aligns across 9 bases. Looked up from germline, CDR1 is MGHRA and CDR2 is YSYEKL. This CDR3 contains 15 residues. V shed 7 bases, J shed 3 bases, and the junction held 7 bases outside the gene matches. The CDR3 DNA is TGCGCCAGCACCCCGGGACAGGGTAACTACAATGAGCAGTTCTTC. Translating it yields CASTPGQGNYNEQFF.

The V and J genes are TRBV7-2 and TRBJ2-1, with 8 positions matching TRBD2. The ends lost 11 bases at V and 10 bases at J; junction bases unmatched: 16. Germline loops: CDR1 SGHTA, CDR2 FQGNSA. CDR3 length equals 14 residues. CDR3 coding DNA: TGTGCCGGGCGAGCGGGAGTAGGGCACGGAGAGCAGTTCTTC. Translating gives CAGRAGVGHGEQFF.

In this sample, this clone turned up once. The chain carries TRBV7-9 and TRBJ2-5; 8 bases match TRBD1. The CDR3 has 17 amino acids. Trimming removed 0 bases from V and 1 base from J; junction bases left unmatched: 7. From germline, CDR1 is SEHNR and CDR2 FQNEAQ (reference sequence). This chain's CDR3 is CASSLAPTGVRQETQYF. In DNA form, the CDR3 reads TGTGCCAGCAGCTTAGCACCGACAGGGGTCCGCCAAGAGACCCAGTACTTC.